This T cell receptor (beta chain) was observed in a study of blood T cell repertoires in COVID-19. Study details: The United States, Italy and Spain supplied acute and convalescent COVID-19 samples. Sample material is recorded as cDNA or gDNA derived from T cells, B-cell-depleted T cells, or PBMCs.

Per the original methods: Nucleated cell counts were estimated from reference gene primer amplification. Some clones are missing from TCRdb's copy, which holds only in-frame ones; the method was immunoSEQ multiplex PCR. The V and J calls and the clone size are those of that table, but D and trimming were determined from the DNA. The sample holds some 250,000 clones, around 80% seen once. Looked up from germline, CDR1 is SGHRS and CDR2 is YFSETQ. Deletions cut 1 base from V and 0 bases from J, with 8 bases between. The CDR3 consists of 15 residues. V gene TRBV5-1 combines with J gene TRBJ2-1; no clear D gene. The receptor's source is a woman under 30 with acute or convalescent COVID-19. Material for sequencing was peripheral blood. The CDR3 coding sequence is TGCGCCAGCAGCTTGCCGGTTAGCTCCTACAATGAGCAGTTCTTC. Its translation is CASSLPVSSYNEQFF.